These 26 T cell receptor beta chains share one sample of origin, sequenced in a study of blood T cell repertoires in COVID-19. This table comes from immunoSEQ multiplex PCR, and its TCRdb copy is limited to in-frame clones, with some not included. Of 170,000 or so clones detected, approximately 84% appear once; the ten largest clones hold around 14%. The sequencing sample was made of peripheral blood. The receptors derive from a man aged 18 to 29 with active or convalescent COVID-19.

This clone appeared once. V usage is TRBV5-1 and J usage is TRBJ2-3; D perhaps matches TRBD1 (5 bases). The germline gives CDR1 SGHRS, CDR2 YFSETQ. The CDR3 consists of 14 residues. Trimming removed 2 bases from V and 2 bases from J, with 9 bases in between. This CDR3 is CASSLAGNTDTQYF. As DNA, the CDR3 is TGCGCCAGCAGCTTAGCAGGGAACACAGATACGCAGTATTTT. Together with reference TRBV5-1 and TRBJ2-3, the CDR3 gives the full variable domain: KAGVTQTPRYLIKTRGQQVTLSCSPISGHRSVSWYQQTPGQGLQFLFEYFSETQRNKGNFPGRFSGRQFSNSRSEMNVSTLELGDSALYLCASSLAGNTDTQYFGPGTRLTVL.

The rearrangement uses TRBV5-4 and TRBJ2-7, with 11 bases matching TRBD1. The CDR3 is 14 residues long. CDR1 and CDR2 from the germline V gene are SGHNT and YYREEE (reference sequence). J was trimmed by 3 bases and V by 5 bases; bases with no gene match: 4. CDR3 DNA: TGTGCCAGCAGACCCGGGACAGGGGGCTACGAGCAGTACTTC. The encoded protein is CASRPGTGGYEQYF.

J is TRBJ2-1 and V is TRBV19, with 7 bases aligning to TRBD2. The germline V gene has CDR1 LNHDA and CDR2 SQIVND (reference sequence). With 5 bases clipped from V and 2 bases from J, the junction kept 9 bases outside the gene matches. The CDR3 has 16 residues. CDR3 sequence reads: CASSASSGTTYNEQFF. The CDR3 coding sequence is TGTGCCAGTAGTGCTTCCTCCGGGACTACCTACAATGAGCAGTTCTTC.

The chain is built from TRBV4-1 and TRBJ2-5; 7 positions match TRBD2. V was pared by 0 bases and J by 4 bases, with 8 bases of the junction left unmatched. CDR3 length: 16 amino acids. CDR1 and CDR2 from the germline V gene are MGHRA and YSYEKL. Here the CDR3 reads CASSQDGAGVRETQYF. The CDR3 coding sequence is TGCGCCAGCAGCCAAGACGGGGCGGGGGTGAGAGAGACCCAGTACTTC.

The genes are TRBV6-5 and TRBJ2-2; D not certain. V was trimmed by 6 bases and J by 2 bases, leaving 10 bases between them. Germline assignment: CDR1 MNHEY and CDR2 SVGAGI. This CDR3 comprises 14 residues. The CDR3 coding sequence is TGTGCCAGCAGCCATCCAGAAAACACCGGGGAGCTGTTTTTT. Translation gives CASSHPENTGELFF.

V is TRBV15 and J is TRBJ2-4; the D gene is possibly TRBD1 (6 bases). Germline CDR1 LNHNV, CDR2 YYDKDF (reference sequence). Trimming shortened V by 0 bases and J by 4 bases, and 19 bases separated the two germline ends. CDR3 length: 18 amino acids. The CDR3 DNA reads as TGTGCCACCAGCAGAGATGGGGGCAGGGCGGCTGGAAAAAACATTCAGTACTTC. Amino acid sequence: CATSRDGGRAAGKNIQYF. The full variable domain, in which reference TRBV15 and TRBJ2-4 provide the parts outside the CDR3, is DAMVIQNPRYQVTQFGKPVTLSCSQTLNHNVMYWYQQKSSQAPKLLFHYYDKDFNNEADTPDNFQSRRPNTSFCFLDIRSPGLGDTAMYLCATSRDGGRAAGKNIQYFGAGTRLSVL.

V usage is TRBV4-1 and J usage is TRBJ2-7; TRBD2 aligns across 7 bases. V dropped 4 bases and J dropped 0; count of bases not matched to a gene: 6. Germline V gene data show CDR1 as MGHRA and CDR2 as YSYEKL. The length of the CDR3 is 15 residues. The CDR3 loop reads CASSLRWGGSYEQYF. The CDR3 region has the DNA TGCGCCAGCAGCCTTCGGTGGGGGGGCTCCTACGAGCAGTACTTC.

J is TRBJ2-2 and V is TRBV6-1; 9 bases are a match to TRBD2. The germline V gene has CDR1 MNHNS and CDR2 SASEGT. V lost 2 bases and J lost 5; bases outside the gene matches: 9. This CDR3 is 17 amino acids long. This CDR3 reads CASSETGSGRGTGELFF. For the CDR3, the DNA is TGTGCCAGCAGTGAAACCGGTAGCGGGAGAGGAACCGGGGAGCTGTTTTTT.

The chain uses TRBV2 and TRBJ2-3; weak D call: TRBD2 (5 bases). Germline loops: CDR1 SNHLY, CDR2 FYNNEI. The V end was cut by 4 bases, the J end by 2 bases, with 13 bases between. CDR3 length: 15 residues. This CDR3 reads CASSVERTYTDTQYF. The DNA for the CDR3 is TGTGCCAGCAGTGTTGAGCGGACCTACACAGATACGCAGTATTTT.

The chain recombines TRBV4-2 with TRBJ2-7, with 11 bases lining up with TRBD2. Germline lookup yields CDR1 LGHNA and CDR2 YNFKEQ. This CDR3 has 17 amino acids. V was pared by 0 bases and J by 5 bases, with 9 bases of the junction left unmatched. The chain's CDR3 is CASSQDSSSGRSDEQYF. The CDR3 DNA is TGTGCCAGCAGCCAAGATTCCTCTAGCGGGAGGTCGGACGAGCAGTACTTC.

The rearrangement joins TRBV11-2 to TRBJ2-1; no clear D. Trimming took 3 bases from V and 1 from J, leaving 7 bases between them. This CDR3 comprises 14 residues. CDR1 and CDR2 (germline): SGHAT, FQNNGV. CDR3 DNA sequence: TGTGCCAGCAGCTTGGGCAGGTCCTACAATGAGCAGTTCTTC. Amino acids: CASSLGRSYNEQFF.

The chain has TRBV19 and TRBJ2-1, with 13 nucleotides matching TRBD2. This CDR3 has 14 residues. The junction had 4 bases not matched to a gene; V was cut back by 6 bases and J by 8 bases. The germline V gene has CDR1 LNHDA and CDR2 SQIVND (reference sequence). CDR3 sequence: CASRPTSGRDEQFF. CDR3 nucleotides: TGTGCCAGTAGGCCTACTAGCGGGAGGGATGAGCAGTTCTTC. Looking up the rest from reference TRBV19 and TRBJ2-1 gives the full variable domain: DGGITQSPKYLFRKEGQNVTLSCEQNLNHDAMYWYRQDPGQGLRLIYYSQIVNDFQKGDIAEGYSVSREKKESFPLTVTSAQKNPTAFYLCASRPTSGRDEQFFGPGTRLTVL.

V is TRBV19 and J is TRBJ2-7; possibly TRBD2 for D (6 bases). The CDR3 is 14 amino acids. V was trimmed by 1 base and J by 5 bases, leaving 12 bases between them. CDR1 and CDR2 from the germline V gene are LNHDA and SQIVND (reference sequence). In nucleotides, the CDR3 is TGTGCCAGTAGTATAGCGGGAGCCTCGCACGAGCAGTACTTC. The encoded protein is CASSIAGASHEQYF.

The J gene is TRBJ1-1, the V gene TRBV6-4, with TRBD1 matching 8 bases. The germline V gene has CDR1 MRHNA and CDR2 SNTAGT. V dropped 6 bases and J dropped 5; count of bases not matched to a gene: 5. The CDR3 is 13 residues long. CDR3: CASSRGPGTEAFF. For the CDR3, the DNA is TGTGCCAGCAGCAGGGGGCCTGGAACTGAAGCTTTCTTT.

This clone was observed a single time. V is TRBV19 and J is TRBJ1-1, with a tentative D call TRBD1 (6 bases). Germline-derived CDR1 and CDR2 are LNHDA and SQIVND (reference sequence). The CDR3 sequence is 15 residues long. Trimming pared 3 bases from V and 5 bases from J, leaving 16 bases between. This CDR3 is CASSMTGGPGTEAFF. The CDR3 DNA reads TGTGCCAGTAGTATGACAGGAGGACCGGGGACTGAAGCTTTCTTT. Full variable domain (remainder filled in from reference TRBV19 and TRBJ1-1): DGGITQSPKYLFRKEGQNVTLSCEQNLNHDAMYWYRQDPGQGLRLIYYSQIVNDFQKGDIAEGYSVSREKKESFPLTVTSAQKNPTAFYLCASSMTGGPGTEAFFGQGTRLTVV.

The genes are TRBV20-1 and TRBJ2-7, with 10 bases aligning to TRBD2. Germline V gene sequence: CDR1 DFQATT, CDR2 SNEGSKA (reference sequence). V trimming: 3 bases; J trimming: 2 bases; junction bases outside the gene matches: 7. CDR3 length: 15 residues. CDR3 protein: CSASTRSGGAYEQYF. In DNA form, the CDR3 reads TGCAGTGCTAGTACTCGAAGCGGGGGGGCCTACGAGCAGTACTTC.

This chain links TRBV28 with TRBJ1-2, with a tentative D call TRBD1 (5 bases). The CDR3 is made up of 13 amino acids. V was trimmed by 6 bases and J by 4 bases, leaving 12 bases between them. Looked up from germline, CDR1 is MDHEN and CDR2 is SYDVKM. The CDR3, as DNA: TGTGCCAGCAGGAAAGGACAAGGCTATGGCTACACCTTC. Translated: CASRKGQGYGYTF.

J is TRBJ2-7 and V is TRBV4-3; 7 bases line up with TRBD2. V shed 0 bases, J shed 1 base, and the junction held 3 bases outside the gene matches. The CDR3 has 15 amino acids. The germline V gene encodes CDR1 LGHNA and CDR2 YSLEER. CDR3 sequence reads: CASSQEPSGSYEQYF. For the CDR3, the DNA is TGCGCCAGCAGCCAAGAACCTAGCGGTTCCTACGAGCAGTACTTC.

V usage is TRBV19 and J usage is TRBJ2-3; 7 nucleotides line up with TRBD1. V shed 3 bases, J shed 1 base, and the junction held 1 base outside the gene matches. The CDR3 is made up of 14 amino acids. The germline V gene encodes CDR1 LNHDA and CDR2 SQIVND (reference sequence). The CDR3 coding sequence is TGTGCCAGTAGTATTACAGGGGGCACAGATACGCAGTATTTT. Translating it yields CASSITGGTDTQYF.

This clone was recorded only once. The rearrangement links TRBV6-5 to TRBJ1-2; 8 nucleotides match TRBD1. The CDR3 runs to 14 residues. J was trimmed by 8 bases and V by 4 bases; bases with no gene match: 9. CDR1 MNHEY and CDR2 SVGAGI come from the germline V gene. CDR3 region: CASSSYKDRAGYTF. DNA of the CDR3: TGTGCCAGCAGTTCTTATAAGGACAGGGCCGGCTACACCTTC.

The gene calls are TRBV5-6 and TRBJ1-6; 8 bases are shared with TRBD1. CDR1 is SGHDT and CDR2 is YYEEEE in the germline V gene. The CDR3 runs to 17 residues. Trimming cost V 0 bases and J 8 bases; bases outside gene matches: 10. This CDR3 reads CASSLGQGAHGDSPLHF. In DNA form, the CDR3 reads TGTGCCAGCAGCTTGGGGCAGGGGGCCCATGGAGATTCACCCCTCCACTTT.

Remarks on this clone: Other nucleotide sequences in the sample specify the same CDR3. This chain links TRBV11-2 with TRBJ2-2, with D possibly TRBD2 on 5 matching bases. Germline V gives CDR1 SGHAT, CDR2 FQNNGV. CDR3 length: 14 residues. The V and J ends lost 8 bases and 1 base respectively, with 11 bases between them. The CDR3 loop is CASSRRGNTGELFF. The CDR3 DNA reads as TGTGCCAGCTCAAGACGGGGGAACACCGGGGAGCTGTTTTTT.

The rearrangement links TRBV28 to TRBJ2-1; 9 bases are a match to TRBD2. This CDR3 has 17 amino acids. Germline V CDR1 and CDR2: MDHEN, SYDVKM. V lost 1 base and J lost 10; bases outside the gene matches: 14. CDR3 region: CASSLFLASGTTGEQFF. The CDR3 nucleotides are TGTGCCAGCAGTTTATTTTTGGCTAGCGGGACGACCGGGGAGCAGTTCTTC.

V and J are TRBV15 and TRBJ2-4, with D perhaps matching TRBD2 (6 bases). Germline V lookup: CDR1 LNHNV, CDR2 YYDKDF (reference sequence). The V end was cut by 3 bases, the J end by 4 bases, with 13 bases between. This CDR3 is 15 amino acids long. CDR3 sequence reads: CATSRGPGVKNIQYF. DNA for the CDR3: TGTGCCACCAGCAGGGGGCCGGGAGTGAAAAACATTCAGTACTTC.

The chain uses TRBV10-3 and TRBJ2-2, with TRBD1 as a possible D gene (5 bases). The CDR3 is 15 amino acids. From germline, CDR1 is ENHRY and CDR2 SYGVKD. V was cut by 0 bases and J by 6 bases, with 11 bases left in between. The CDR3 loop is CAISESFRAAGELFF. The DNA for the CDR3 is TGTGCCATCAGTGAGTCGTTCAGGGCGGCCGGGGAGCTGTTTTTT.

There are a few counts of this clone. The chain has TRBV7-3 and TRBJ1-1; weak D call: TRBD1 (6 bases). CDR1 is SGHTA and CDR2 is FQGTGA in the germline V gene. This CDR3 spans 13 amino acids. Trimming took 4 bases from V and 2 from J, leaving 8 bases between them. The CDR3 region has the DNA TGTGCCAGCAGCTCAGGGGCCAACACTGAAGCTTTCTTT. This gives the protein CASSSGANTEAFF.